The 29 T cell receptor beta chains reported below all come from one sample, sequenced in a study of glioma-infiltrating T cells. The iRepertoire nested amplicon-rescue multiplex PCR amplified TCR alpha and beta CDR3s from RNA. TCRdb reprocessed the multiplex PCR reads via MiXCR and lists one record per CDR3 protein. The sample carries about 200,000 distinct CDR3 sequences, approximately 30% recorded once. The sequencing sample was made of glioma tissue, nonneoplastic brain tissue, or PBMCs (not recorded which). These receptors were taken from a human donor with low-grade glioma or glioblastoma, undergoing nonglioma brain surgery, or in good health (not recorded which).

This clonotype was observed many times. J is TRBJ1-2 and V is TRBV6-2 or TRBV6-3; D gene ambiguous. Trimming took off 8 bases at V and 1 base at J, with 8 bases between the two ends. The CDR3 totals 12 residues. The V gene's germline CDR1 is MNHEY and CDR2 SVGEGT. The CDR3 DNA reads as TGTGCCAGCGGGTGGCTTAACTATGGCTACACCTTC. This translates into CASGWLNYGYTF.

The chain carries TRBV3-1 and TRBJ2-2; possibly TRBD2 for D (6 bases). V lost 1 base and J lost 2, with 17 bases in between. CDR1 and CDR2 from the germline V gene are LGHDT and YNNKEL (reference sequence). This CDR3 has 18 residues. CDR3 sequence: CASSQVWDGRGNTGELFF. The CDR3 DNA reads TGTGCCAGCAGCCAAGTTTGGGACGGGAGAGGTAACACCGGGGAGCTGTTTTTT.

At least ten counts were recorded for this clonotype. The chain employs TRBV7-9 and TRBJ2-1; perhaps TRBD1 as D (6 bases). Trimming removed 5 bases from V and 9 bases from J, with 17 bases in between. Germline CDR1 reads SEHNR; CDR2 reads FQNEAQ (reference sequence). The CDR3 spans 14 residues. In DNA form, the CDR3 reads TGTGCCAGCAGCGTAGACAGGTCTCAGGGTGAGCAGTTCTTC. This encodes CASSVDRSQGEQFF.

This clonotype was observed at least ten times. CDR3 in DNA: TGTGCCAGCCCGGGACAGGGTCGGGAGCTGTTTTTT. Its protein is CASPGQGRELFF. The rearrangement links TRBV6-1 to TRBJ2-2, with TRBD1 matching 9 bases. In germline, CDR1 is MNHNS, CDR2 SASEGT. The CDR3 loop spans 12 amino acids. V was clipped by 8 bases and J by 9 bases; unmatched bases: 4.

This clonotype was recorded many times. This rearrangement joins TRBV7-2 to TRBJ1-1; no definite D call. The CDR3 length is 14 residues. V was shortened by 1 base and J by 1 base, with 7 bases between the two germline ends. Looked up from germline, CDR1 is SGHTA and CDR2 is FQGNSA. For the CDR3, the DNA is TGTGCCAGCAGCTTAGGAGAGGAGAACACTGAAGCTTTCTTT. Its protein is CASSLGEENTEAFF.

This clonotype appeared many times. The rearrangement uses TRBV6-1 and TRBJ2-7; D may be TRBD1 (5 bases). Germline-derived CDR1 and CDR2 are MNHNS and SASEGT. V lost 5 bases and J 1 base, leaving 12 bases between the germline ends. The CDR3 runs to 14 residues. The DNA for the CDR3 is TGTGCCAGCAGTTCCAGAGACAGATCCTACGAGCAGTACTTC. The encoded protein is CASSSRDRSYEQYF.

This clonotype showed up many times. The V gene is TRBV20-1, the J gene TRBJ2-5; unclear D gene. Germline assignment: CDR1 DFQATT and CDR2 SNEGSKA (reference sequence). CDR3 length: 13 amino acids. Trimming removed 0 bases at V and 2 bases at J, with 7 bases between. The CDR3 sequence is CSARDSIQETQYF. In nucleotides, the CDR3 is TGCAGTGCTAGAGATAGCATACAAGAGACCCAGTACTTC.

With regard to this clonotype: A read error may explain this, as a much larger clone is one base away. It is likely a read error, because the conserved phenylalanine at the end of the CDR3 is missing. This sequence joins TRBV12-3 or TRBV12-4 and TRBJ1-1, with TRBD1 identical over 7 bases. The CDR3 extends over 14 amino acids. The J segment lost 6 bases and the V segment lost 6 bases, leaving 10 bases of the junction unmatched. CDR3 region: CASSRDSEYAEAFL. The CDR3 DNA follows: TGTGCCAGCAGCCGGGACAGCGAGTACGCTGAAGCTTTCCTT.

This clonotype came up many times. The rearrangement joins TRBV20-1 to TRBJ2-1; D remains unclear. The germline gives CDR1 DFQATT, CDR2 SNEGSKA (reference sequence). The V and J ends lost 6 bases and 7 bases respectively, with 10 bases between them. This CDR3 region has 11 residues. The CDR3 DNA follows: TGCAGTGCCGACTCCACGAATGAGCAGTTCTTC. Amino acids: CSADSTNEQFF.

This clonotype has ten or more counts. This chain joins TRBV19 and TRBJ2-1; D might be TRBD1 (6 bases). Germline loops: CDR1 LNHDA, CDR2 SQIVND (reference sequence). The V and J ends lost 4 bases and 5 bases respectively, with 15 bases between them. CDR3 length: 15 amino acids. The chain's CDR3 is CASSRGQSGNNEQFF. The CDR3 coding sequence is TGTGCCAGTAGTAGAGGACAGTCGGGTAACAATGAGCAGTTCTTC.

This clonotype was seen repeatedly, ten times or more. V is TRBV5-4 and J is TRBJ2-3; no firm D call. CDR3 length equals 12 residues. Germline lookup yields CDR1 SGHNT and CDR2 YYREEE (reference sequence). Trimming stripped 4 bases from V and 6 bases from J, with 9 bases between. This CDR3 is CASSALTDTQYF. The CDR3 nucleotides are TGTGCCAGCAGCGCCCTGACCGATACGCAGTATTTT.

This clonotype was seen once. The chain recombines TRBV7-9 with TRBJ2-1; the match to TRBD2 covers 7 bases. CDR1 and CDR2 from the germline V gene are SEHNR and FQNEAQ (reference sequence). V was pared by 2 bases and J by 7 bases, with 8 bases of the junction left unmatched. The length of the CDR3 is 15 residues. The CDR3 DNA is TGTGCCAGCAGCTTATCGGGGGAGGGCCTTAATGAGCAGTTCTTC. It is translated as CASSLSGEGLNEQFF.

At least ten counts were recorded for this clonotype. V and J are TRBV12-3 or TRBV12-4 and TRBJ2-7, with a possible D match to TRBD2 (6 bases). The CDR3 extends over 15 amino acids. Trimming took off 4 bases at V and 0 bases at J, with 13 bases between the two ends. The CDR3 region has the DNA TGTGCCAGCAGTTCCATCTGGCGGGGCTCCTACGAGCAGTACTTC. Its translation: CASSSIWRGSYEQYF.

This clonotype has at least ten counts. V is TRBV25-1 and J is TRBJ2-5; 8 nucleotides line up with TRBD1. The germline V gene has CDR1 MGHDK and CDR2 SYGVNS. This CDR3 has 13 residues. The V and J ends lost 4 bases and 5 bases, in that order; junction bases with no gene match: 3. The CDR3 here is CASSGQGTETQYF. CDR3 in DNA: TGTGCCAGCAGTGGACAGGGGACGGAGACCCAGTACTTC.

This clonotype was observed many times. The chain recombines TRBV6-1 with TRBJ2-1, with 7 bases matching TRBD1. V was pared by 6 bases and J by 10 bases, with 9 bases of the junction left unmatched. The CDR3 consists of 13 residues. The germline gives CDR1 MNHNS, CDR2 SASEGT. In DNA form, the CDR3 reads TGTGCCAGCAGATCCGCAGACAGGGACGAGCAGTTCTTC. Residues: CASRSADRDEQFF.

This clonotype was detected ten times or more. The genes are TRBV28 and TRBJ1-2; tentative D call: TRBD1 (5 bases). V gave up 3 bases and J gave up 8 bases, with 13 bases separating them. The CDR3 length is 13 residues. Germline loops: CDR1 MDHEN, CDR2 SYDVKM. CDR3 sequence reads: CASSLPGAGGYTF. CDR3 sequence (DNA): TGTGCCAGCAGTTTGCCCGGGGCGGGGGGCTACACCTTC.

This clonotype was observed a handful of times. The chain employs TRBV7-8 and TRBJ2-1, with TRBD2 matching 7 bases. The V segment lost 5 bases and the J segment 3 bases; nucleotides outside the gene matches: 7. The CDR3 extends over 15 amino acids. Germline V gene data show CDR1 as SGHVS and CDR2 as FQNEAQ. This CDR3 reads CASSPAGIIYNEQFF. The CDR3 DNA follows: TGTGCCAGCAGCCCAGCGGGGATAATCTACAATGAGCAGTTCTTC.

This chain uses TRBV12-3 or TRBV12-4 with TRBJ2-3, with a tentative D call TRBD1 (6 bases). This CDR3 has 15 residues. V was pared by 3 bases and J by 0 bases, with 10 bases between. The CDR3 nucleotides read TGTGCCAGCAGTTTTGCCCAGGGGAGCACAGATACGCAGTATTTT. Its protein product is CASSFAQGSTDTQYF.

This clonotype was counted many times. The V and J genes are TRBV27 and TRBJ2-7, with D possibly TRBD1 on 7 matching bases. Trimming took 2 bases from V and 3 from J, leaving 11 bases between them. The germline gives CDR1 MNHEY, CDR2 SMNVEV (reference sequence). The CDR3 runs to 14 residues. The CDR3 bases are TGTGCCAGCAGTTTAGCGGGACAGTTCTACGAGCAGTACTTC. Residues: CASSLAGQFYEQYF.

This clonotype appeared many times. The rearrangement uses TRBV7-8 and TRBJ1-1; 9 bases line up with TRBD1. Per germline, CDR1 SGHVS and CDR2 FQNEAQ. The CDR3 has 12 amino acids. J gave up 11 bases and V 4 bases, and 5 bases lay outside the gene matches. The CDR3 nucleotides read TGTGCCAGCAGCTCACAGGGGGCGCGGGCTTTCTTT. Residues: CASSSQGARAFF.

In the case of this clonotype: Since a much larger clone is just one base distant, this may be a read error. The chain couples TRBV20-1 to TRBJ2-3, with TRBD2 matching over 11 bases. This CDR3 is 16 amino acids long. Unmatched junction bases numbered 5, after V lost 3 bases and J lost 0 bases. The germline V gene has CDR1 DFQATT and CDR2 SNEGSKA (reference sequence). CDR3 sequence (DNA): TGCAGTGCTAGCGCTAGCGGGAGGACTAGCACAGATACGCAGTATTTT. Amino acids: CSASASGRTSTDTQYF.

This clonotype was seen repeatedly, ten times or more. The genes are TRBV18 and TRBJ2-4; TRBD1 matches at 7 bases. Losses at the gene ends were 5 bases for V and 10 bases for J; bases not matched to a gene: 11. The germline V gene encodes CDR1 KGHSH and CDR2 LQKENI. The CDR3 runs to 14 residues. The CDR3 spells CASSVGTGTEIQYF. The CDR3 DNA reads TGTGCCAGCTCAGTCGGAACCGGGACAGAAATTCAGTACTTC.

As regards this clonotype: One base away lies a much larger clone, so this may be a sequencing read error. CDR3 nucleotide sequence: TGCGCCAGCAGCCAAGAATTGGCGGGAGCGAGTATCGATGAGCAGTTCTTC. It codes for CASSQELAGASIDEQFF. J is TRBJ2-1 and V is TRBV4-1, with 7 positions matching TRBD2. Germline V gene data show CDR1 as MGHRA and CDR2 as YSYEKL. The CDR3 length is 17 residues. J was trimmed by 8 bases and V by 0 bases; bases with no gene match: 13.

This sequence joins TRBV11-2 and TRBJ1-6; D is uncertain. Trimming took 1 base from V and 9 from J, leaving 4 bases between them. This CDR3 region has 12 residues. Germline V gives CDR1 SGHAT, CDR2 FQNNGV. CDR3 DNA sequence: TGTGCCAGCAGCTTAGTGTCTTCACCCCTCCACTTT. This gives the protein CASSLVSSPLHF.

Comment on this clonotype: This may come from a read error, since a much larger clone is one base off. V gene TRBV2 combines with J gene TRBJ1-1; D is undetermined. The CDR3 is 11 amino acids. CDR1 and CDR2 (germline): SNHLY, FYNNEI. In DNA form, the CDR3 reads TGTTCCAGCGGCTCCCACACTGAAGCTTTCTTT. It is translated as CSSGSHTEAFF. The full variable domain, with the rest looked up from reference TRBV2 and TRBJ1-1, is EPEVTQTPSHQVTQMGQEVILRCVPISNHLYFYWYRQILGQKVEFLVSFYNNEISEKSEIFDDQFSVERPDGSNFTLKIRSTKLEDSAMYFCSSGSHTEAFFGQGTRLTVV.

This clonotype appeared many times. J is TRBJ2-2 and V is TRBV7-6; D uncertain. CDR1 is SGHVS and CDR2 is FNYEAQ in the germline V gene. With 5 bases removed from V and 4 bases from J, the gap between germline ends came to 14 bases. The CDR3 consists of 15 residues. DNA of the CDR3: TGTGCCAGCAGCCCACGTGGGGTAATCACCGGGGAGCTGTTTTTT. This encodes CASSPRGVITGELFF.

This clonotype was recorded once. V gene TRBV28 combines with J gene TRBJ2-2, with unresolved D. The CDR3 is 15 amino acids. CDR1 is MDHEN, CDR2 SYDVKM, per germline. The CDR3 region has the DNA TGTACAAGCAGTTTACCCCAGGCGCACACCGGGGAGCTGTTTTTT. Protein product: CTSSLPQAHTGELFF.

This clonotype was counted between two and nine times. The rearrangement uses TRBV30 and TRBJ2-1; possibly TRBD2 for D (6 bases). Germline V lookup: CDR1 GTSNPN, CDR2 SVGIG (reference sequence). The CDR3 loop spans 12 amino acids. Trimming removed 5 bases at V and 9 bases at J, with 14 bases between. Written as DNA, the CDR3 is TGTGCCTGGGGAACTAGCTTCAGTGAGCAGTTCTTC. Translated, it gives CAWGTSFSEQFF.

This clonotype showed up many times. The gene calls are TRBV7-3 and TRBJ2-1, with 11 bases aligning to TRBD1. The CDR3 contains 16 residues. Per the germline V gene, CDR1 is SGHTA and CDR2 is FQGTGA. V was clipped by 5 bases and J by 3 bases; unmatched bases: 6. The CDR3 loop reads CASSTRTGGDYNEQFF. CDR3 DNA: TGTGCCAGCAGCACAAGGACAGGGGGCGACTACAATGAGCAGTTCTTC.